Listed here is a single T cell receptor (beta chain). Method: immunoSEQ multiplex PCR; TCRdb's copy keeps in-frame clones and lacks some. The repertoire consists of tens of thousands of clones, with around 80% occurring once and the leading ten covering about 32%. The sample is drawn from a study of OX40 agonist ivuxolimab in advanced cancers. About the study: Patients received ivuxolimab, an intravenous treatment, every 2 weeks at 0.01 to 10 mg/kg. Aged roughly 23 to 90 with a mean of approximately 57 years, they were roughly 83% male.

The CDR3 covers 15 residues. V dropped 4 bases and J dropped 4 bases, with 14 bases sitting between them. Germline V gene lookup returns CDR1 SGDLS and CDR2 YYNGEE. This specimen was CD4+ or CD8+ T cells sorted from blood, taken in a trial of the OX40 agonist ivuxolimab. This receptor was taken from an adult with an advanced solid tumor such as melanoma, head and neck, liver or kidney cancer. V is TRBV9 and J is TRBJ1-4; TRBD1 might be the D (6 bases). As DNA, the CDR3 is TGTGCCAGCAGCCCAGTGGGGGCCTATAATGAAAAACTGTTTTTT. Translated, it gives CASSPVGAYNEKLFF.